The 16 T cell receptor beta chains below all came from one sample that was sequenced in a study of T cells after yellow fever vaccination. Using its own MiXCR run on the 5' RACE reads, TCRdb lists one record per CDR3 protein. The table records hundreds of thousands of distinct CDR3 sequences, 7.5% to 9.5% of them present only once. The sample consisted of CD4+ T cells sorted from PBMCs, taken 5 days after the yellow fever booster vaccination. All receptors derive from a man younger than 35 who received the YFV17D yellow fever vaccine.

The V call is TRBV7-3, the J call TRBJ1-4; no clear D. This CDR3 region has 13 residues. Germline CDR1 is SGHTA and CDR2 is FQGTGA. Deletions cut 3 bases from V and 1 base from J, with 3 bases between. CDR3 coding DNA: TGTGCCAGCAGCTTTCAAACTAATGAAAAACTGTTTTTT. Its protein product is CASSFQTNEKLFF.

This clonotype has just a few counts. The chain is built from TRBV28 and TRBJ1-2; 10 bases are a match to TRBD1. V dropped 2 bases and J dropped 7; count of bases not matched to a gene: 7. Germline CDR1 MDHEN, CDR2 SYDVKM. The CDR3 extends over 15 amino acids. The CDR3: CASSLPGQGDVGYTF. The CDR3, as DNA: TGTGCCAGCAGTTTACCCGGACAGGGGGATGTTGGCTACACCTTC.

J is TRBJ2-4 and V is TRBV5-5, with a possible D match to TRBD2 (5 bases). Germline V lookup: CDR1 SGHKS, CDR2 YYEKEE (reference sequence). V was trimmed by 6 bases and J by 4 bases, leaving 11 bases between them. This CDR3 has 13 residues. The CDR3 DNA sequence: TGTGCCAGCACCTTATCGGGGAAAAACATTCAGTACTTC. The encoded protein is CASTLSGKNIQYF. Variable domain in full (rest from reference TRBV5-5 and TRBJ2-4): DAGVTQSPTHLIKTRGQQVTLRCSPISGHKSVSWYQQVLGQGPQFIFQYYEKEERGRGNFPDRFSARQFPNYSSELNVNALLLGDSALYLCASTLSGKNIQYFGAGTRLSVL.

The V gene is TRBV11-1, the J gene TRBJ1-1, with D maybe TRBD1 (5 bases). From germline, CDR1 is SGHAT and CDR2 FQDESV (reference sequence). The germline V and J ends were trimmed by 5 bases and 4 bases, with 14 bases remaining between them. The CDR3 extends over 14 amino acids. Here the CDR3 DNA reads TGTGCCAGCAGCCCCCCCTTCCAGGGCACTGAAGCTTTCTTT. Translated: CASSPPFQGTEAFF.

This clonotype was counted at least ten times. V gene TRBV29-1 combines with J gene TRBJ2-3; 11 bases line up with TRBD2. With 7 bases clipped from V and 0 bases from J, the junction kept 15 bases outside the gene matches. The CDR3 is 18 residues long. Germline CDR1 and CDR2: SQVTM and ANQGSEA. The DNA for the CDR3 is TGCAGCGCGTGTAGCGGGGGGGTTTCCCGTACGAGCACAGATACGCAGTATTTT. Protein product: CSACSGGVSRTSTDTQYF.

This clonotype was seen repeatedly, ten times or more. The V gene is TRBV7-9, the J gene TRBJ2-7, with D unresolved. CDR3 size: 12 residues. Trimming pared 4 bases from V and 0 bases from J, leaving 4 bases between. CDR1 is SEHNR and CDR2 is FQNEAQ in the germline V gene (reference sequence). Written as DNA, the CDR3 is TGTGCCAGCAGCTCCACCTCCTACGAGCAGTACTTC. Translated, it gives CASSSTSYEQYF.

The CDR3 nucleotides are TGCAGTGCTAGTCTGTCCCAGGAAACTGAAGCTTTCTTT. Its translation: CSASLSQETEAFF. The chain employs TRBV20-1 and TRBJ1-1; D unclear. CDR1 and CDR2 (germline): DFQATT, SNEGSKA (reference sequence). This CDR3 comprises 13 residues. V shed 3 bases and J shed 5 bases, with 13 bases lying between them.

The rearrangement links TRBV6-1 to TRBJ1-1; possibly TRBD1 for D (5 bases). V shed 6 bases and J shed 8 bases, with 16 bases lying between them. Looked up from germline, CDR1 is MNHNS and CDR2 is SASEGT. The CDR3 covers 13 residues. The CDR3 region is CASRVLRGGEAFF. In DNA form, the CDR3 reads TGTGCCAGCAGGGTCCTACGGGGCGGGGAAGCTTTCTTT.

The sample holds many counts of this clonotype. This chain uses TRBV9 with TRBJ2-6; no firm D call. The CDR3 has 15 amino acids. The germline V gene encodes CDR1 SGDLS and CDR2 YYNGEE. Trimming stripped 0 bases from V and 2 bases from J, with 6 bases between. CDR3 in amino acids: CASSVGGTGANVLTF. CDR3 nucleotide sequence: TGTGCCAGCAGCGTAGGGGGAACTGGGGCCAACGTCCTGACTTTC.

The chain recombines TRBV7-2 with TRBJ2-1, with D possibly being TRBD1 (5 bases). This CDR3 is 14 amino acids long. V was pared by 4 bases and J by 1 base, with 8 bases between. The V gene's germline CDR1 is SGHTA and CDR2 FQGNSA. The CDR3, as DNA: TGTGCCAGCAGCTGGGGCGATTCCTACAATGAGCAGTTCTTC. Translated, it gives CASSWGDSYNEQFF.

The rearrangement joins TRBV6-6 to TRBJ2-5; TRBD2 might be the D (7 bases). The V end was cut by 7 bases, the J end by 4 bases, with 13 bases between. The length of the CDR3 is 13 residues. Germline lookup yields CDR1 MNHNY and CDR2 SVGAGI (reference sequence). The CDR3 is CASKEGGRETQYF. DNA for the CDR3: TGTGCCAGCAAAGAGGGGGGGAGAGAGACCCAGTACTTC.

This clonotype was counted only a few times. The chain uses TRBV20-1 and TRBJ1-1; D perhaps matches TRBD1 (5 bases). The germline V and J ends were trimmed by 6 bases and 0 bases, with 11 bases remaining between them. Germline CDR1 reads DFQATT; CDR2 reads SNEGSKA (reference sequence). This CDR3 is built from 13 residues. CDR3 protein: CSASSTVNTEAFF. The CDR3 DNA is TGCAGTGCCAGTTCGACAGTGAACACTGAAGCTTTCTTT.

This clonotype showed up many times. The chain uses TRBV5-1 and TRBJ2-2; no reliable D call. The CDR3 length is 14 residues. Trimming stripped 0 bases from V and 6 bases from J, with 9 bases between. CDR1 is SGHRS, CDR2 YFSETQ, per germline. CDR3 protein: CASSLGIGPGELFF. CDR3 in DNA: TGCGCCAGCAGCTTGGGGATTGGGCCCGGGGAGCTGTTTTTT.

This clonotype was detected a few times. The chain couples TRBV20-1 to TRBJ1-3, with a tentative D call TRBD1 (6 bases). This CDR3 is built from 14 residues. V was clipped by 4 bases and J by 2 bases, with 12 bases between them. Germline V gene sequence: CDR1 DFQATT, CDR2 SNEGSKA (reference sequence). The CDR3 coding sequence is TGCAGTGCTAAACCGACAGGCGCTGGAAACACCATATATTTT. Its protein product is CSAKPTGAGNTIYF.

This clonotype was seen more than once but under ten times. V gene TRBV7-9 combines with J gene TRBJ1-6, with unresolved D. Germline V CDR1 and CDR2: SEHNR, FQNEAQ (reference sequence). The V and J ends lost 0 bases and 10 bases respectively, with 10 bases between them. This CDR3 contains 14 residues. The CDR3 reads CASSLALEVSPLHF. In nucleotides, the CDR3 is TGTGCCAGCAGCTTAGCGTTGGAGGTCTCACCCCTCCACTTT.

This clonotype was seen more than once but under ten times. The CDR3 is CASKQGRSEAFF. As DNA, the CDR3 is TGTGCCAGCAAACAAGGACGGTCGGAAGCTTTCTTT. J is TRBJ1-1 and V is TRBV6-6; unclear D gene. Trimming took 7 bases from V and 8 from J, leaving 14 bases between them. From germline, CDR1 is MNHNY and CDR2 SVGAGI (reference sequence). This CDR3 spans 12 amino acids.